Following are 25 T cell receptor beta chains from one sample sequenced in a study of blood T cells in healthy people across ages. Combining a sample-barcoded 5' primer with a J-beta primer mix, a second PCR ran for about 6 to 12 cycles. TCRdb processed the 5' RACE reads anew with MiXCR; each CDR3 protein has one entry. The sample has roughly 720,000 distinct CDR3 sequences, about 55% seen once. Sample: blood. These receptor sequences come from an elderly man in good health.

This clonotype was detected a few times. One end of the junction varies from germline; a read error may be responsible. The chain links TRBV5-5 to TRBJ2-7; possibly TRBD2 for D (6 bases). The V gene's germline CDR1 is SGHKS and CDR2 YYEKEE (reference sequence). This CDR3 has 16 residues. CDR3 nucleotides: TGCGCCAGCAGCTTGCTCACGGGGGTCGGGGAAAACATTCGGTACTTC. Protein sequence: CASSLLTGVGENIRYF.

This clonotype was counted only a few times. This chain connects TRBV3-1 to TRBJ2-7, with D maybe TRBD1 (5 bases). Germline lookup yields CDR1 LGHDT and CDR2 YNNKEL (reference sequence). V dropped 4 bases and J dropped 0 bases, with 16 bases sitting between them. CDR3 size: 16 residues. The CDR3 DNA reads TGTGCCAGCAGCCCATACCACGGACAAGCCTCCTACGAGCAGTACTTC. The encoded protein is CASSPYHGQASYEQYF.

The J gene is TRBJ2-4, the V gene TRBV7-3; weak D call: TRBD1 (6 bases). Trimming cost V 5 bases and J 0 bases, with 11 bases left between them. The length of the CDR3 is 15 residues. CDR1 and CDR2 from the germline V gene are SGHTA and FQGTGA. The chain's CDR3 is CASSRTEGAKNIQYF. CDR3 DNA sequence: TGTGCCAGCAGCAGGACAGAGGGAGCCAAAAACATTCAGTACTTC.

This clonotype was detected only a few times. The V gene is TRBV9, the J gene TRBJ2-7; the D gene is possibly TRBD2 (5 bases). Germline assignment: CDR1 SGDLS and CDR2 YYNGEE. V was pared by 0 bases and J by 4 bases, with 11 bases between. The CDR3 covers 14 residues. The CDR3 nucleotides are TGTGCCAGCAGCGTAGCTACGGGGATTTACGAGCAGTACTTC. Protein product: CASSVATGIYEQYF.

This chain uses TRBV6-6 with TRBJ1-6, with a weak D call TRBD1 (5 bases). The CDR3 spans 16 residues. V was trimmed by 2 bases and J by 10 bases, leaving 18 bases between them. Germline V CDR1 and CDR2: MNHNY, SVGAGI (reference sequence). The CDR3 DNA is TGTGCCAGCAGTTACCCGACAGCCCCTATGTGGTCACCCCTCCACTTT. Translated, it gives CASSYPTAPMWSPLHF.

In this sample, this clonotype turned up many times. CDR3 in DNA: TGTGCCAGCAGCCCGAGGGGCGGGAGCTCCTACAATGAGCAGTTCTTC. It translates to CASSPRGGSSYNEQFF. The chain uses TRBV3-1 and TRBJ2-1; 7 nucleotides align to TRBD2. This CDR3 spans 16 amino acids. CDR1 and CDR2 from the germline V gene are LGHDT and YNNKEL (reference sequence). Trimming cost V 4 bases and J 0 bases; bases outside gene matches: 6.

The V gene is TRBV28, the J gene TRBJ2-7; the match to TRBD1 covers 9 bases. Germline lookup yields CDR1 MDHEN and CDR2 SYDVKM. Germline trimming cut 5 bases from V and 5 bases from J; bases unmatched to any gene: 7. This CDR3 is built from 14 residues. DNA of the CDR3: TGTGCCAGCAGTGCACCGGGACAGGGCCACGAGCAGTACTTC. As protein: CASSAPGQGHEQYF.

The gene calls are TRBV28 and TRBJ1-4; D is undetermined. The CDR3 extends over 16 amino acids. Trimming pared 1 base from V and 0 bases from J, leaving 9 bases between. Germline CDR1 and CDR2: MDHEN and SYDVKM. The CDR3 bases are TGTGCCAGCAGTTTATACGCCGGTGCAACTAATGAAAAACTGTTTTTT. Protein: CASSLYAGATNEKLFF.

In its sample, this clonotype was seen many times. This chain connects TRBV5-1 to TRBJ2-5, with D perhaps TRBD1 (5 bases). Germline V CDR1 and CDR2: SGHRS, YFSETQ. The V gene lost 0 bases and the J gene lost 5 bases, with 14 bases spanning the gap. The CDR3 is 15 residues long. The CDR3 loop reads CASSLEGYQGETQYF. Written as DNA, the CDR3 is TGCGCCAGCAGCTTGGAGGGTTACCAGGGCGAGACCCAGTACTTC.

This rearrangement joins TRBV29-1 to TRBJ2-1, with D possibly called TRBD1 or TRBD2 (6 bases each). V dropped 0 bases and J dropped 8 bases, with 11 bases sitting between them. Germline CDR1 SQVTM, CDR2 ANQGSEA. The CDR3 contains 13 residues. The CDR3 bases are TGCAGCGTTGAAGAGAGGGGGGCCCATGAGCAGTTCTTC. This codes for CSVEERGAHEQFF.

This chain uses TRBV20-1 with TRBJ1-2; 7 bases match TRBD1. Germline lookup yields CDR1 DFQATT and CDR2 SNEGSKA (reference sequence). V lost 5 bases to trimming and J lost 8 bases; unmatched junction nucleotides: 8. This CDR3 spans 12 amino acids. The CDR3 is CSAVTGDAGYTF. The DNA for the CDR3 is TGCAGTGCTGTAACAGGGGACGCGGGCTACACCTTC.

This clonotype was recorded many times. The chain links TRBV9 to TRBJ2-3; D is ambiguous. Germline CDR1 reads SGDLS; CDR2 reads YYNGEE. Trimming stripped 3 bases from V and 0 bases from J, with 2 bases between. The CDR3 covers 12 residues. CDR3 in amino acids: CASSASTDTQYF. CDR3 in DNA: TGTGCCAGCAGCGCAAGCACAGATACGCAGTATTTT.

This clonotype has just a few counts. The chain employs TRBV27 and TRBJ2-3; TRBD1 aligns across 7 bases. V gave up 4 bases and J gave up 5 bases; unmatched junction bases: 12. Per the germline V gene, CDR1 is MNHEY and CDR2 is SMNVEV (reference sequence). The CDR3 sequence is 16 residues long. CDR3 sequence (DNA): TGTGCCAGCAGTTCCGGACAGGCCCAACGAGTAGATACGCAGTATTTT. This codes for CASSSGQAQRVDTQYF.

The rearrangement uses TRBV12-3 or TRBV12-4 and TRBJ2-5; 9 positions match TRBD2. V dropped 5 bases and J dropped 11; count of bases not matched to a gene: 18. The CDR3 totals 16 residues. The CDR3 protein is CASSGPVAGDNNEQYF. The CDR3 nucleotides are TGTGCCAGCAGTGGCCCTGTAGCGGGAGACAACAATGAGCAGTACTTC.

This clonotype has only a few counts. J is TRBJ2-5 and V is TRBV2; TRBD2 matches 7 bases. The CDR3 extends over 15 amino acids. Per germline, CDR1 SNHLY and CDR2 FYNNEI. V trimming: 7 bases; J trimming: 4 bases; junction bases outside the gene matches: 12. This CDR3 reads CASTSQASGGETQYF. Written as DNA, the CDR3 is TGTGCCAGCACCTCACAGGCTAGCGGAGGAGAGACCCAGTACTTC.

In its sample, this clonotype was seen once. CDR3 nucleotides: TGTGCCAGCAGACAGACAGGGTGGACAGATACGCAGTATTTT. Translated, it gives CASRQTGWTDTQYF. The chain uses TRBV6-6 and TRBJ2-3; 7 bases align to TRBD1. V shed 6 bases and J 3 bases; nucleotides not matched to a gene: 6. Germline CDR1 and CDR2: MNHNY and SVGAGI (reference sequence). The CDR3 is 14 residues long.

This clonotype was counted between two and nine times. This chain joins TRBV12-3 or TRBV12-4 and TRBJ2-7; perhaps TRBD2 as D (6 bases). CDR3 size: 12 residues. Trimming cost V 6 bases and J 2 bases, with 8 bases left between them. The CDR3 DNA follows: TGTGCCAGCAGGACTAGTACCTACGAGCAGTACTTC. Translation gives CASRTSTYEQYF.

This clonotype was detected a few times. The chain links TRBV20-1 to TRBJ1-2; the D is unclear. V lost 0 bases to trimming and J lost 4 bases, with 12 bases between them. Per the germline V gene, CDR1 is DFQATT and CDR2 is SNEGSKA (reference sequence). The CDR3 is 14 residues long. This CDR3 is CSARDLGSSYGYTF. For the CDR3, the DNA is TGCAGTGCTAGAGATTTGGGTAGCTCCTATGGCTACACCTTC.

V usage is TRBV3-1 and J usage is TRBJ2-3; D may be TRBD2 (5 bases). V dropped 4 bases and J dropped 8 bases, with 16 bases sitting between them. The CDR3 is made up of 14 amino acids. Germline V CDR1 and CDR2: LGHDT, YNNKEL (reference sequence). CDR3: CASSPTIGGSTQYF. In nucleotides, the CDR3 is TGTGCCAGCAGCCCGACGATCGGTGGGAGTACGCAGTATTTT.

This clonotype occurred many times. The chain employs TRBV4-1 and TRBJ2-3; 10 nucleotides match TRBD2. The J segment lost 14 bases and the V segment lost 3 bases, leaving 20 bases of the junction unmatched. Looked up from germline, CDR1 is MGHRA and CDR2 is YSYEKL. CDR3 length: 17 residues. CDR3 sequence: CASSHLTLAGKHRYAYF. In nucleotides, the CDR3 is TGCGCCAGCAGCCATCTTACACTAGCGGGAAAGCACAGATACGCGTATTTT.

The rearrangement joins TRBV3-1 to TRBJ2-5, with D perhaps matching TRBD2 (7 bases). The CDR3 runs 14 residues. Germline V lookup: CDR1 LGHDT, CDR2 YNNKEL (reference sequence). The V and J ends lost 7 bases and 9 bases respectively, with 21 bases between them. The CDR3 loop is CASTPLLAGGPQYF. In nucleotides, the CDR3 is TGTGCCAGCACCCCACTCCTTGCCGGGGGGCCCCAGTACTTC.

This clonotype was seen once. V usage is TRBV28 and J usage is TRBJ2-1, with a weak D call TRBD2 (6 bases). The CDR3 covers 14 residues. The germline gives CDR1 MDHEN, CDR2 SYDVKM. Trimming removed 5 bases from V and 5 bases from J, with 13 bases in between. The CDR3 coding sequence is TGTGCCAGCAGTAGACCCCGGGAGAACAATGAGCAGTTCTTC. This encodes CASSRPRENNEQFF.

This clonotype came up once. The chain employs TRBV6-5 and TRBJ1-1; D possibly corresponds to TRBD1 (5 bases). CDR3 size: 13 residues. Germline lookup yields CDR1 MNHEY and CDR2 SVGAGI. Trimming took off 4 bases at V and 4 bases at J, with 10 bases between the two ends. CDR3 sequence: CASSSGKGTEAFF. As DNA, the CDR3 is TGTGCCAGCAGTTCAGGGAAGGGCACTGAAGCTTTCTTT.

Here the CDR3 reads CASSLWGAEPSNYGYTF. The CDR3 DNA reads TGTGCCAGCAGCCTATGGGGGGCGGAACCCTCTAACTATGGCTACACCTTC. V is TRBV7-9 and J is TRBJ1-2, with D maybe TRBD1 (6 bases). V lost 5 bases, J lost 0 bases, and 19 bases lay in between. Germline values: CDR1 SEHNR, CDR2 FQNEAQ (reference sequence). The CDR3 length is 17 residues.

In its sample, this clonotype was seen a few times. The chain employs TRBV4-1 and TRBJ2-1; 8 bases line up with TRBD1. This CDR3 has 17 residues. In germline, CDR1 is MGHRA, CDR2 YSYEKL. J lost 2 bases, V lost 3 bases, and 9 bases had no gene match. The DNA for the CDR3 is TGCGCCAGCAGCCAGCAAGGACAGGGAGGTCCCTACAATGAGCAGTTCTTC. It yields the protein CASSQQGQGGPYNEQFF.